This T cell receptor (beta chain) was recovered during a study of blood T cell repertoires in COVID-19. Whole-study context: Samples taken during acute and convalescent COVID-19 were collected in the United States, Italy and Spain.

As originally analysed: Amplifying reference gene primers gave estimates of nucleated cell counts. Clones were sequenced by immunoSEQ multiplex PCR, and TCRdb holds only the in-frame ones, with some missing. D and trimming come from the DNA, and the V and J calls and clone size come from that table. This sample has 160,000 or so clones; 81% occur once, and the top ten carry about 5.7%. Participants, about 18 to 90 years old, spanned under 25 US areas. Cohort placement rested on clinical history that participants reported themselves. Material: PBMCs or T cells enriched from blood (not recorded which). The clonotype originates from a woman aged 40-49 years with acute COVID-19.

CDR3 loop: CASSEEATNTREQFF. The CDR3, as DNA: TGTGCCAGCAGTGAAGAGGCTACTAATACGAGGGAGCAGTTCTTC. The chain is built from TRBV6-1 and TRBJ2-1; D is uncertain. Per the germline V gene, CDR1 is MNHNS and CDR2 is SASEGT. The CDR3 is 15 residues long. Trimming removed 1 base from V and 10 bases from J, with 17 bases in between.